One TCR beta chain is described in this entry. This specimen belongs to a study of T cell changes during pregnancy in multiple sclerosis. With V trimmed by 4 bases and J by 0 bases, 3 bases remained unmatched. This CDR3 spans 15 amino acids. The germline V gene encodes CDR1 SNHLY and CDR2 FYNNEI. Sequencing was performed with immunoSEQ multiplex PCR; in TCRdb, only in-frame clones are kept and a portion is missing. The sample has some 97,000 clones; around 92% are singletons. The chain uses TRBV2 and TRBJ2-3; 8 nucleotides agree with TRBD2. The TCR was taken from a female donor with multiple sclerosis, enrolled in a pregnancy study. The material was peripheral blood, obtained after pregnancy. The CDR3 sequence is CASSGAGVSTDTQYF. CDR3 DNA: TGTGCCAGCAGTGGAGCGGGAGTCAGCACAGATACGCAGTATTTT.